This TCR beta chain was retrieved from a study of shared clonotypes between healthy human individuals. In regard to this clone: Its cognate antigen is unknown. At the DNA level, this CDR3 is encoded by other sequences in the same sample as well.

Findings and limits, study-wide: Non-shared clonotypes had lower generation probabilities than clonotypes shared by all four sorted-subset donors. As a rule, naive subsets had a larger estimated richness than memory subsets.

Naive CD8 cells lacked CD45RO, underwent positive selection for CCR7 and left out terminally differentiated effector memory CD45RA+ cells. Only Caucasian adults living in Nashville, Tennessee served as donors. Repertoires were generated with immunoSEQ multiplex PCR, while TCRdb's copy carries only in-frame clones and drops some. The table records about 2.1 million clones, approximately 92% of them present only once. Input material: naive CD8+ T cells from PBMCs. The sequence was obtained from a man aged 18 to 35 in good health. Some clones in this sample may be carry-over from other donors' samples.

CDR3 bases: TGTGCCAGCAGTTTGGTCGGGACGCAAGAGACCCAGTACTTC. As protein: CASSLVGTQETQYF. This chain uses TRBV27 with TRBJ2-5, with D perhaps assigned TRBD1 or TRBD2 (5 bases each). The CDR3 covers 14 residues. Deletions cut 3 bases from V and 2 bases from J, with 10 bases between. The V gene's germline CDR1 is MNHEY and CDR2 SMNVEV (reference sequence).